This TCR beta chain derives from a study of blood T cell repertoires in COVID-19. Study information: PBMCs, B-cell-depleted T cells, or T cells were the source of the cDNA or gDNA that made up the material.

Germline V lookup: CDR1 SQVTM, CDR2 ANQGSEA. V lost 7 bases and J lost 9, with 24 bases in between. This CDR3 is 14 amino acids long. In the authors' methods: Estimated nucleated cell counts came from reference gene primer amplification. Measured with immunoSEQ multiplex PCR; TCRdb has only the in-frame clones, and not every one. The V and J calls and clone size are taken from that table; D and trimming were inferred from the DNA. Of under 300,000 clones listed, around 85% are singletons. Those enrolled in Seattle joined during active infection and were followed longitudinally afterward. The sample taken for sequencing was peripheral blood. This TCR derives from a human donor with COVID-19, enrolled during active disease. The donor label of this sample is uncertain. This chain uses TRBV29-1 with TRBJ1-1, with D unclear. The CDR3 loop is CSGTFSDRGSKAFF. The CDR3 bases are TGCAGCGGAACCTTCTCGGATCGAGGCTCAAAAGCTTTCTTT.